The clone carrying this T cell receptor (beta chain) has ten or more counts. Its antigen is unidentified. Preparation of the TCRbeta library involved a method that used unique molecular identifiers. TCRdb called the PCR reads again in MiXCR, with one record for every CDR3 protein. The data show approximately 300,000 distinct CDR3 sequences, with roughly a tenth seen just once and just under 7.5% held by the top ten. The data derive from a study of T-cell reconstitution after alpha-beta-depleted transplantation in children. Findings of the study overall: Diversity of TCRbeta at day 60 was high in some patients, arising from surviving recipient T cells and thymic progenitors. Among T cells one year after transplant, newly produced cells accounted for most counts and diversity. The study reportedly traced alpha-beta T cells about two months after transplant to several hundred expanded graft clones.

The CDR3 loop spans 13 amino acids. V shed 5 bases, J shed 4 bases, and the junction held 4 bases outside the gene matches. Germline loops: CDR1 DFQATT, CDR2 SNEGSKA (reference sequence). The genes are TRBV20-1 and TRBJ2-1, with 8 bases aligning to TRBD1. This receptor was taken from a boy less than two years old with acute myeloid leukemia, due to receive a stem cell transplant. Material: PBMCs, obtained before TCRalphabeta/CD19-depleted stem cell transplant. This chain's CDR3 is CSADRGPYNEQFF. The CDR3 DNA follows: TGCAGTGCTGACAGGGGTCCTTACAATGAGCAGTTCTTC.